This record concerns one T cell receptor (beta chain) sequence. Germline lookup yields CDR1 SGHTA and CDR2 FQGNSA. CDR3 length: 14 residues. Between the trimmed V and J ends, which lost 1 base and 9 bases, there was a span of 13 bases. How the authors handled the data: Cell counts per sample came from amplifying reference gene primers. Sequenced by immunoSEQ multiplex PCR; TCRdb stores in-frame clones only, minus some. The V and J calls and clone size are taken from that table; D and trimming were inferred from the DNA. Among about 200,000 clones listed, less than 90% were seen once. The sample comes from a study of blood T cell repertoires in COVID-19.

This sequence originates from a woman in her 70s with acute or convalescent COVID-19. J is TRBJ1-5 and V is TRBV7-2; TRBD1 is a possible D gene (5 bases). Sequencing was performed on peripheral blood. DNA for the CDR3: TGTGCCAGCAGCTTAGGCCTCTCGGGGGGGCCCCAGCATTTT. As protein: CASSLGLSGGPQHF.